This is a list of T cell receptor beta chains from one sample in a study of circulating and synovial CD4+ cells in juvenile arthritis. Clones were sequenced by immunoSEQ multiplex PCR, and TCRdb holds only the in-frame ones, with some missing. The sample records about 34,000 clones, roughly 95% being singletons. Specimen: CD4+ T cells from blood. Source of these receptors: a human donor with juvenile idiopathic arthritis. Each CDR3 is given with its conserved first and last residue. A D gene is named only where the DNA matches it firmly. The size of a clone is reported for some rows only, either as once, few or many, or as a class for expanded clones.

CASSLGDSNYNEQFF TGTGCCAGCAGCTTAGGGGACAGCAATTACAATGAGCAGTTCTTC TRBV11-3 15 TRBD1 - TRBJ2-1
CASSSTEYEQYF TGTGCCAGCAGCTCGACAGAGTACGAGCAGTACTTC TRBV2 12 - - TRBJ2-7
CASSNRGEISTNEKLFF TGCGCCAGCAGCAACAGGGGTGAGATTTCAACTAATGAAAAACTGTTTTTT TRBV5-1 17 TRBD1 - TRBJ1-4
CASSRATGHEQYF TGTGCCAGCAGCAGAGCCACAGGGCACGAGCAGTACTTC TRBV6-5 13 - - TRBJ2-7
CASSYTKMNTEAFF TGTGCCAGCAGCTATACAAAGATGAACACTGAAGCTTTCTTT TRBV7-9 14 - - TRBJ1-1
CASSEGRGANTDTQYF TGTGCCAGCAGTGAAGGGCGGGGGGCTAACACAGATACGCAGTATTTT TRBV6-1 16 TRBD2 - TRBJ2-3
CASSLGGGTYNEQFF TGCGCCAGCAGCTTGGGGGGGGGAACATACAATGAGCAGTTCTTC TRBV5-1 15 TRBD2 once TRBJ2-1
CASSRQEGTYGYTF TGTGCCAGCAGTAGACAGGAAGGTACCTATGGCTACACCTTC TRBV6-1 14 - - TRBJ1-2
CASSLGLAVYNEQFF TGTGCCAGCAGCTTGGGTCTAGCGGTCTACAATGAGCAGTTCTTC TRBV5-6 15 TRBD2 - TRBJ2-1
CASSLAWQLETQYF TGTGCCAGCAGCTTAGCCTGGCAGTTGGAGACCCAGTACTTC TRBV11-2 14 - - TRBJ2-5
CASSRTGEANSPLHF TGTGCCAGCAGCAGGACAGGGGAAGCGAATTCACCCCTCCACTTT TRBV7-3 15 TRBD1 - TRBJ1-6
CASQRGLADGETQYF TGTGCCAGCCAAAGAGGACTAGCGGACGGGGAGACCCAGTACTTC TRBV6-6 15 TRBD2 - TRBJ2-5
CAISGQGAKPSSTDTQYF TGTGCCATCAGTGGGCAGGGGGCGAAACCCTCTAGCACAGATACGCAGTATTTT TRBV10-3 18 TRBD1 - TRBJ2-3
CASSLTLAGGARDQFF TGTGCCAGCAGCTTAACCTTGGCGGGGGGCGCAAGAGACCAGTTCTTC TRBV7-3 16 TRBD2 - TRBJ2-1
CAISETGNGYTF TGTGCCATCAGTGAGACAGGGAATGGCTACACCTTC TRBV10-3 12 - - TRBJ1-2
CASSPGQTSNQPQHF TGTGCCAGCAGCCCGGGACAGACTTCCAATCAGCCCCAGCATTTT TRBV7-2 15 TRBD1 - TRBJ1-5
CASSLALYEQYF TGTGCCAGCAGCTTAGCACTTTACGAGCAGTACTTC TRBV7-2 12 - - TRBJ2-7
CASSLRPAGYEQYF TGTGCCAGCAGTCTACGCCCCGCGGGTTACGAGCAGTACTTC TRBV27 14 - - TRBJ2-7
CASSLPSGSRNEQFF TGTGCCAGCAGCTTGCCTAGCGGGAGTCGGAATGAGCAGTTCTTC TRBV7-2 15 TRBD2 - TRBJ2-1
CAWSRALGGKNNEKLFF TGTGCCTGGAGTAGGGCTTTAGGGGGAAAAAATAATGAAAAACTGTTTTTT TRBV30 17 - - TRBJ1-4
CAWSGLAGVTQYF TGTGCCTGGAGTGGCCTAGCGGGAGTTACGCAGTATTTT TRBV30 13 TRBD2 - TRBJ2-3
CASSLVPQEETQYF TGTGCCAGCAGCTTAGTGCCACAGGAAGAGACCCAGTACTTC TRBV5-4 14 - - TRBJ2-5
CASSRRGLNTGELFF TGTGCCAGTAGTCGGAGGGGATTAAACACCGGGGAGCTGTTTTTT TRBV19 15 - - TRBJ2-2
CASSLGTGREYGYTF TGCGCCAGCAGCTTGGGGACAGGCCGGGAGTATGGCTACACCTTC TRBV5-1 15 TRBD1 - TRBJ1-2